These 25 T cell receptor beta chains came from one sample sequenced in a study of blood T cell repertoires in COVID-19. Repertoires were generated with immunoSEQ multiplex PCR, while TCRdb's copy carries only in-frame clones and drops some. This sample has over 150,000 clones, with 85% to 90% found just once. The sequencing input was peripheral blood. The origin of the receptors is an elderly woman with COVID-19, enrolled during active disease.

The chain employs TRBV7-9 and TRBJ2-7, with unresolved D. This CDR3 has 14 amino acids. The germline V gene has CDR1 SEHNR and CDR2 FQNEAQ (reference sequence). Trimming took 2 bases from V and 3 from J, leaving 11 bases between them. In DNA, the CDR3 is TGTGCCAGCAGCTTACAGGCTAACAGCTACGAGCAGTACTTC. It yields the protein CASSLQANSYEQYF.

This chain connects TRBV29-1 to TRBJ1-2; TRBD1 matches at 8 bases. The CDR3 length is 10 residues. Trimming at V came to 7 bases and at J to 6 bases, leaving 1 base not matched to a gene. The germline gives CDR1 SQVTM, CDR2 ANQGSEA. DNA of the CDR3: TGCAGCGCAGGGGGCGATGGCTACACCTTC. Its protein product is CSAGGDGYTF. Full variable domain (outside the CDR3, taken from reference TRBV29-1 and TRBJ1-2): SAVISQKPSRDICQRGTSLTIQCQVDSQVTMMFWYRQQPGQSLTLIATANQGSEATYESGFVIDKFPISRPNLTFSTLTVSNMSPEDSSIYLCSAGGDGYTFGSGTRLTVV.

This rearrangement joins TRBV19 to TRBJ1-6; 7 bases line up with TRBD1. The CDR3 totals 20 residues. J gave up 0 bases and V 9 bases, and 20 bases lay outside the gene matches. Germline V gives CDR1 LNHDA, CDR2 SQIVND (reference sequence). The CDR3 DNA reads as TGTGCCAGCAAAAAAACGGGACAGCCAACTCACAGCTCCTATAATTCACCCCTCCACTTT. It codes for CASKKTGQPTHSSYNSPLHF. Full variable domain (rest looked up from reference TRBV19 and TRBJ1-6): DGGITQSPKYLFRKEGQNVTLSCEQNLNHDAMYWYRQDPGQGLRLIYYSQIVNDFQKGDIAEGYSVSREKKESFPLTVTSAQKNPTAFYLCASKKTGQPTHSSYNSPLHFGNGTRLTVT.

CDR3 protein: CASSSGTEYPYGYTF. CDR3 DNA sequence: TGTGCCAGCAGTAGCGGGACGGAGTACCCCTATGGCTACACCTTC. V and J are TRBV6-2 or TRBV6-3 and TRBJ1-2, with D maybe TRBD1 (5 bases). The germline V and J ends were trimmed by 5 bases and 4 bases, with 17 bases remaining between them. This CDR3 has 15 amino acids. Germline CDR1 is MNHEY and CDR2 is SVGEGT.

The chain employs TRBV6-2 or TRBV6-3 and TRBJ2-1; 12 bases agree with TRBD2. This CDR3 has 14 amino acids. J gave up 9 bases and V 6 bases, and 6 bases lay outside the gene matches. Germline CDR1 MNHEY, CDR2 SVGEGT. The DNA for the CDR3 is TGTGCCAGCAGCCGACTAGCGGGAGCGGGTGAGCAGTTCTTC. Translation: CASSRLAGAGEQFF.

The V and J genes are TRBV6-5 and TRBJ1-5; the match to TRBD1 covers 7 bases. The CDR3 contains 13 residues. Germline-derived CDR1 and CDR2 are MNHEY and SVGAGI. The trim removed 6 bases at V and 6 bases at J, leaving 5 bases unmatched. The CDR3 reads CASRLTGTQPQHF. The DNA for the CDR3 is TGTGCCAGCAGGCTGACAGGGACTCAGCCCCAGCATTTT.

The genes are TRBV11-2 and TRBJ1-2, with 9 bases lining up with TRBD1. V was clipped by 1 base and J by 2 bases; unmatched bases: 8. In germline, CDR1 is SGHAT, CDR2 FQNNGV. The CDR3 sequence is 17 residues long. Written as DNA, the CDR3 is TGTGCCAGCAGCTTAGGTCCCCCGGGACAGGGAAACTATGGCTACACCTTC. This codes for CASSLGPPGQGNYGYTF.

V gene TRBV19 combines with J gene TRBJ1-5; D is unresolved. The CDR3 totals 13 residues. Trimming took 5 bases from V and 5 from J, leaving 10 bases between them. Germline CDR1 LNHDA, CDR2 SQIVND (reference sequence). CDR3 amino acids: CASSATVYQPQHF. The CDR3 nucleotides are TGTGCCAGTAGTGCCACGGTTTATCAGCCCCAGCATTTT.

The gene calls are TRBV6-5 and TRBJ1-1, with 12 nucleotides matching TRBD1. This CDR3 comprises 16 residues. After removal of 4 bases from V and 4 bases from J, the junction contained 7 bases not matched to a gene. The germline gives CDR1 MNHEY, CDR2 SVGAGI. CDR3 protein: CASSLSGTGGFTEAFF. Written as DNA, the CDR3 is TGTGCCAGCAGTTTATCCGGGACAGGGGGCTTCACTGAAGCTTTCTTT.

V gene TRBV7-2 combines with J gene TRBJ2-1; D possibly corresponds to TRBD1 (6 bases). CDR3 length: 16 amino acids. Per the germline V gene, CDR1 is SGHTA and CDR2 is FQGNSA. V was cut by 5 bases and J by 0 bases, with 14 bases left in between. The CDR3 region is CASSQTGVSSYNEQFF. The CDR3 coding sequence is TGTGCCAGCAGCCAGACAGGTGTGAGCTCCTACAATGAGCAGTTCTTC.

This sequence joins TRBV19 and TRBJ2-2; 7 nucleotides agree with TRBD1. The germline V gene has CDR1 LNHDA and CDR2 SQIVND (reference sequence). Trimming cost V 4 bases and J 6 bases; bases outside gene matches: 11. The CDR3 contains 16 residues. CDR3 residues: CASSRFWDSSPGELFF. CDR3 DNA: TGTGCCAGTAGTAGGTTTTGGGACAGCTCGCCCGGGGAGCTGTTTTTT.

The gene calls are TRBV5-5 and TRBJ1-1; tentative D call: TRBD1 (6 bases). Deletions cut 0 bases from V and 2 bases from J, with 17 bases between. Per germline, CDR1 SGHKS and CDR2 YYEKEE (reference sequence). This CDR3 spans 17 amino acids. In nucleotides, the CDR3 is TGTGCCAGCAGCTTGGCCTCGGGGGGCTTGACAAACACTGAAGCTTTCTTT. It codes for CASSLASGGLTNTEAFF.

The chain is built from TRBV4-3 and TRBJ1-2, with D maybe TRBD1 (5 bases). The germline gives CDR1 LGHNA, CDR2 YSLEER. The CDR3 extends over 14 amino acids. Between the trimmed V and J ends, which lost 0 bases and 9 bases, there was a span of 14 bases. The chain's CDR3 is CASSQEPQGSSYTF. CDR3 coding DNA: TGCGCCAGCAGCCAAGAGCCGCAGGGAAGTAGCTACACCTTC.

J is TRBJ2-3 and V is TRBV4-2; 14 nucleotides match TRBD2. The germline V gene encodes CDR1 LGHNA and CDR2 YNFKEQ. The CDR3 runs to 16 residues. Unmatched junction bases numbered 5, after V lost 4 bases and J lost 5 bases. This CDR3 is CASSLGTSGSEDTQYF. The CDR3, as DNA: TGTGCCAGCAGCCTAGGGACTAGCGGGAGTGAAGATACGCAGTATTTT.

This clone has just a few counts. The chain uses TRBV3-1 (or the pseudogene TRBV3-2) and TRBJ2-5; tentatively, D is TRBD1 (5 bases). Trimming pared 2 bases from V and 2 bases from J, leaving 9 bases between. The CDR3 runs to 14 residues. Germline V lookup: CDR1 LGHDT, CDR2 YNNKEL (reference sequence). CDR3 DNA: TGTGCCAGCAGCCAATTCAGGGCGCAAGAGACCCAGTACTTC. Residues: CASSQFRAQETQYF.

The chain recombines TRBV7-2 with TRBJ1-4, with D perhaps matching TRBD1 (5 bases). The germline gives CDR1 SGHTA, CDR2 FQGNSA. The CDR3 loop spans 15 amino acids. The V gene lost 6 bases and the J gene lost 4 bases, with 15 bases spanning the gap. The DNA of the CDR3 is TGTGCCAGCAGAAACAGGATTGACATTAATGAAAAACTGTTTTTT. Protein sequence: CASRNRIDINEKLFF.

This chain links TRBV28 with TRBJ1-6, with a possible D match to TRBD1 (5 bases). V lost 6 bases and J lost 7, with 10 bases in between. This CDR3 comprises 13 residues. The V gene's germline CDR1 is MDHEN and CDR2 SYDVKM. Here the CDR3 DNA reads TGTGCCAGCAGCCCAGGGTTGAATTCACCCCTCCACTTT. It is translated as CASSPGLNSPLHF.

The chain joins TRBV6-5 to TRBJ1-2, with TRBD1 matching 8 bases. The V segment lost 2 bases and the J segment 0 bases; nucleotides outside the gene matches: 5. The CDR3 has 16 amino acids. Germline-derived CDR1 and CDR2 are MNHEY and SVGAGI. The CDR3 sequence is CASSYGTGPSNYGYTF. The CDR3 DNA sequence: TGTGCCAGCAGTTACGGGACAGGACCCTCTAACTATGGCTACACCTTC.

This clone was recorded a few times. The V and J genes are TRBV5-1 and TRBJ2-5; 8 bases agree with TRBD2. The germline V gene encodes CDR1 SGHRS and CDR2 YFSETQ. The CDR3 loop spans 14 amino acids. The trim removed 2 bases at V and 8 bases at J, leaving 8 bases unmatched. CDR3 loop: CASSFGGALNTQYF. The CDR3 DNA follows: TGCGCCAGCAGCTTCGGGGGGGCGCTTAATACCCAGTACTTC.

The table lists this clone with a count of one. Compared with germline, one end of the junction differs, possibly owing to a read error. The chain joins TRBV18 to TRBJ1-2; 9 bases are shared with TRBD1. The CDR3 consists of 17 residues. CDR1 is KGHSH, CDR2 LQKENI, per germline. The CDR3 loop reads CASSLSGTGGAGKYPFF. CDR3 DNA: TGTGCCAGCTCCTTATCGGGCACAGGGGGCGCCGGAAAGTACCCGTTCTTC.

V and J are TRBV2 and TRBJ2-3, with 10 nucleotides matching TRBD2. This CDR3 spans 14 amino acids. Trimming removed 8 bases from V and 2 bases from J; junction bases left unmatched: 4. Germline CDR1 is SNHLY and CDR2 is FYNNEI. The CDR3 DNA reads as TGTGCCAGCGGGACTAGCGAATACACAGATACGCAGTATTTT. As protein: CASGTSEYTDTQYF.

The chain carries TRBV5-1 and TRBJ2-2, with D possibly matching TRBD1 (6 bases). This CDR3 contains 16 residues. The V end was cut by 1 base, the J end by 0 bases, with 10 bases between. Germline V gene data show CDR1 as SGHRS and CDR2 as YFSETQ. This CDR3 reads CASSLTGSSNTGELFF. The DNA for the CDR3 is TGCGCCAGCAGCTTGACAGGGTCGTCGAACACCGGGGAGCTGTTTTTT.

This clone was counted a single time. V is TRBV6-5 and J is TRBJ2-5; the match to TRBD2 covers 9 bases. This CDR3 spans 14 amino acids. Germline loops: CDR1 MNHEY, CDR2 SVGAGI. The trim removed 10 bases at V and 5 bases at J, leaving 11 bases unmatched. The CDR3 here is CATDLAGAGETQYF. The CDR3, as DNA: TGTGCCACCGATTTAGCGGGAGCAGGGGAGACCCAGTACTTC.

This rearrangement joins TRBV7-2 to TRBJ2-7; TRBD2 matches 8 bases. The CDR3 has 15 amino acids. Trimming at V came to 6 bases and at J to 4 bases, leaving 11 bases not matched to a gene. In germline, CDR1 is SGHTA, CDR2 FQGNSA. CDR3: CASSSRLGGRYEQYF. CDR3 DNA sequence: TGTGCCAGCAGTTCGAGGTTGGGCGGGAGGTACGAGCAGTACTTC.

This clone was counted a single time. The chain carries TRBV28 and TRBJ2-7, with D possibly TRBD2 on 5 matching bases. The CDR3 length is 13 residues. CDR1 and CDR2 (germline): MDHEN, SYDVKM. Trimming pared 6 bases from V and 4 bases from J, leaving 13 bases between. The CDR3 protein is CASSRADTYEQYF. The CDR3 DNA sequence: TGTGCCAGCAGCCGAGCGGATACATACGAGCAGTACTTC.